This TCR beta chain was documented in a study of OX40 agonist ivuxolimab in advanced cancers. In germline, CDR1 is MNHNS, CDR2 SASEGT. V was pared by 0 bases and J by 3 bases, with 7 bases between. The CDR3 loop spans 14 amino acids. Sequenced by immunoSEQ multiplex PCR; TCRdb stores in-frame clones only, minus some. The sample contains 60,000 or so clones, 84% of which appear only once. For this clone: Distinct nucleotide sequences in the sample also encode this CDR3.

The source is an adult with an advanced solid tumor such as melanoma, head and neck, liver or kidney cancer. This specimen consisted of CD4+ or CD8+ T cells sorted from blood, obtained in a trial of the OX40 agonist ivuxolimab. The rearrangement links TRBV6-1 to TRBJ2-3; D not resolved. CDR3 region: CASSEAGGTDTQYF. DNA of the CDR3: TGTGCCAGCAGTGAAGCCGGCGGAACAGATACGCAGTATTTT.